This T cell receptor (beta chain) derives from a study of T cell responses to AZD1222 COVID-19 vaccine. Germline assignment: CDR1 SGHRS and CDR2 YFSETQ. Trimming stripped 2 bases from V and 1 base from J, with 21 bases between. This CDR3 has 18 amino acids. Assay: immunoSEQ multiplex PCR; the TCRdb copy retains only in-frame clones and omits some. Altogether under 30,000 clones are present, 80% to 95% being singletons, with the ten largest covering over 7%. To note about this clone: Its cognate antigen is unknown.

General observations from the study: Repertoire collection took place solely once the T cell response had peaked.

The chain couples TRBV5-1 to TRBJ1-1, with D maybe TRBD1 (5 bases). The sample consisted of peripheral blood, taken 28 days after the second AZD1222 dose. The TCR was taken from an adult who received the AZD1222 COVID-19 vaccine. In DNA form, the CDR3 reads TGCGCCAGCAGCTTACGAAGGACCGCCCCGGGGGGGAACACTGAAGCTTTCTTT. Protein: CASSLRRTAPGGNTEAFF.